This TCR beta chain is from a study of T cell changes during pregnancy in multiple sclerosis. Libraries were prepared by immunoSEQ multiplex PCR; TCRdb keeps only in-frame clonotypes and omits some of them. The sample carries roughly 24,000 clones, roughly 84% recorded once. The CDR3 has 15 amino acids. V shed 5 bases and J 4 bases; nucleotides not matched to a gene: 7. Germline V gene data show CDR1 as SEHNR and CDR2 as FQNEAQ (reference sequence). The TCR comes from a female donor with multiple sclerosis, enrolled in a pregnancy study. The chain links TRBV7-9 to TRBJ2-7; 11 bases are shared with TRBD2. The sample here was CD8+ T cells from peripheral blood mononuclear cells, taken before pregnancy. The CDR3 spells CASSPYTSGSYEQYF. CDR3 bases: TGTGCCAGCAGCCCTTACACTAGCGGGAGTTACGAGCAGTACTTC.